The entry below describes one T cell receptor (beta chain). Its antigen is unknown. Germline CDR1 reads MNHEY; CDR2 reads SVGAGI. Trimming removed 0 bases at V and 10 bases at J, with 15 bases between. The CDR3 runs to 14 residues. The entry originates in a study of T-cell reconstitution after alpha-beta-depleted transplantation in children. Study-wide points: Counts and diversity of T cells one year after transplant came mostly from newly produced T cells.

A TCRbeta library incorporating unique molecular identifiers was prepared. Each CDR3 protein is one row after TCRdb ran MiXCR on the PCR reads. The table records around 300,000 distinct CDR3 sequences, over 7% of them present only once. The receptor was isolated from a female patient aged 2-10 years who had a stem cell transplant for Fanconi anemia, so the T cells may come from the graft donor. The J gene is TRBJ1-2, the V gene TRBV6-5; D perhaps matches TRBD1 (5 bases). The sample was peripheral blood, taken 360 days after TCRalphabeta/CD19-depleted stem cell transplant. The CDR3 nucleotides are TGTGCCAGCAGTTACTCCTTGACAGCAGGGTTCTACACCTTC. Amino acids: CASSYSLTAGFYTF.